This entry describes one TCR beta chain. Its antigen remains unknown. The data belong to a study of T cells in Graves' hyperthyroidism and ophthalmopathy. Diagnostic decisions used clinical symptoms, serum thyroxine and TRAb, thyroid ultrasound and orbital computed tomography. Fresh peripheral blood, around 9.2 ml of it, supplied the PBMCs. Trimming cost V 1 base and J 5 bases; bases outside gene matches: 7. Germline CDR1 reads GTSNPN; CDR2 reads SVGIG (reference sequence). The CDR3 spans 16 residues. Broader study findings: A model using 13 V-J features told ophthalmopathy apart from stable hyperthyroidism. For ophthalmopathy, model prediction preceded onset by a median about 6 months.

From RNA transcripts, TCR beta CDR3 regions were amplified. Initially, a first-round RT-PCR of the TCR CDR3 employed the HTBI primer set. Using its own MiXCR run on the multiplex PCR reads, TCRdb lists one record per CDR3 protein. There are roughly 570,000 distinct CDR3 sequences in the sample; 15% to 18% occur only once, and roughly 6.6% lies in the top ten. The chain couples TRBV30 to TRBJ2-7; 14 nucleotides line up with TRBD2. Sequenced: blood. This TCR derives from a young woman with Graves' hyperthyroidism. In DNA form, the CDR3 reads TGTGCCTGGAGTGCCGGGACTAGCGGGAGTGGGCACGAGCAGTACTTC. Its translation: CAWSAGTSGSGHEQYF.